This T cell receptor beta chain was recovered during a study of cytomegalovirus exposure and HLA in healthy donors. PCR primers comprised 60 Vbeta and 13 Jbeta primers. The method was immunoSEQ multiplex PCR; TCRdb's version includes in-frame clones alone and lacks a portion of them. Here the sample spans about 180,000 clones, about 80% being singletons. The source of this sequence is a man aged 55 to 69 in good health and CMV-seronegative. Sequences were obtained from PBMCs.

The CDR3 DNA reads as TGTGCCACCAGCAGGAGGACTAGCGGAAGCACAGATACGCAGTATTTT. Translated, it gives CATSRRTSGSTDTQYF. V usage is TRBV15 and J usage is TRBJ2-3; 10 bases align to TRBD2. The V and J ends lost 3 bases and 0 bases, in that order; junction bases with no gene match: 3. This CDR3 has 16 amino acids. Germline V gene data show CDR1 as LNHNV and CDR2 as YYDKDF (reference sequence).